The 17 T cell receptor beta chains below come from one sample, sequenced in a study of blood T cell repertoires in COVID-19. TCRdb's table, derived via immunoSEQ multiplex PCR, lists solely in-frame clones and lacks some. The sample contains about 100,000 clones, roughly 85% of which appear only once. The material sequenced was peripheral blood. The receptors were sampled from a woman in her 70s with active or convalescent COVID-19.

The CDR3 loop is CASSRGSTTAYEQYF. DNA for the CDR3: TGTGCCAGCAGCCGCGGTTCGACGACCGCCTACGAGCAGTACTTC. This chain joins TRBV7-2 and TRBJ2-7; D is undetermined. The germline V and J ends were trimmed by 5 bases and 2 bases, with 16 bases remaining between them. This CDR3 spans 15 amino acids. CDR1 SGHTA and CDR2 FQGNSA come from the germline V gene.

The chain links TRBV19 to TRBJ2-3; TRBD1 matches 9 bases. J lost 11 bases, V lost 6 bases, and 12 bases had no gene match. The length of the CDR3 is 14 residues. CDR1 and CDR2 from the germline V gene are LNHDA and SQIVND (reference sequence). The CDR3 region has the DNA TGTGCCAGTAGGCCGGGACAGGGAACCATCAGGCAGTATTTT. This gives the protein CASRPGQGTIRQYF.

The genes are TRBV6-5 and TRBJ2-1, with TRBD2 matching over 12 bases. Germline V gene sequence: CDR1 MNHEY, CDR2 SVGAGI. This CDR3 is built from 15 residues. V trimming: 7 bases; J trimming: 6 bases; junction bases outside the gene matches: 7. As DNA, the CDR3 is TGTGCCAGCACCAGGACTAGCGGGGACCTCAATGAGCAGTTCTTC. It encodes CASTRTSGDLNEQFF.

This sequence joins TRBV2 and TRBJ2-1; 8 bases fit TRBD2. The V and J ends lost 6 bases and 7 bases, in that order; junction bases with no gene match: 11. Germline CDR1 is SNHLY and CDR2 is FYNNEI. The CDR3 has 15 residues. The chain's CDR3 is CASRPRVAGLNEQFF. The DNA of the CDR3 is TGTGCCAGCAGGCCCCGGGTAGCGGGGTTGAATGAGCAGTTCTTC.

This clone was counted a single time. V usage is TRBV6-6 and J usage is TRBJ2-7; tentatively, D is TRBD1 (6 bases). Germline CDR1 reads MNHNY; CDR2 reads SVGAGI (reference sequence). CDR3 length: 12 amino acids. The V end lost 5 bases, the J end lost 4 bases, and 9 bases lay between the germline ends. Written as DNA, the CDR3 is TGTGCCAGCAGTAACAGGGAATACGAGCAGTACTTC. It encodes CASSNREYEQYF.

J is TRBJ1-2 and V is TRBV5-6, with a possible D match to TRBD1 (5 bases). The length of the CDR3 is 13 residues. The V gene lost 6 bases and the J gene lost 2 bases, with 11 bases spanning the gap. Germline-derived CDR1 and CDR2 are SGHDT and YYEEEE. CDR3 in amino acids: CASNAQGNYGYTF. The CDR3 bases are TGTGCCAGCAACGCCCAGGGCAACTATGGCTACACCTTC.

This chain joins TRBV28 and TRBJ1-1; no clear D. Trimming pared 3 bases from V and 5 bases from J, leaving 13 bases between. The length of the CDR3 is 14 residues. CDR1 and CDR2 from the germline V gene are MDHEN and SYDVKM. The CDR3 DNA sequence: TGTGCCAGCAGTTTGGGCAGAAGAGAAACTGAAGCTTTCTTT. This codes for CASSLGRRETEAFF.

The chain carries TRBV30 and TRBJ1-6; 10 nucleotides agree with TRBD1. In germline, CDR1 is GTSNPN, CDR2 SVGIG (reference sequence). The CDR3 totals 17 residues. V lost 4 bases to trimming and J lost 6 bases; unmatched junction nucleotides: 12. CDR3: CAWKETPGQGTNSPLHF. CDR3 coding DNA: TGTGCCTGGAAGGAGACACCGGGACAGGGGACTAATTCACCCCTCCACTTT.

The rearrangement links TRBV10-3 to TRBJ1-3; 7 nucleotides align to TRBD1. The CDR3 contains 17 residues. Germline trimming cut 2 bases from V and 0 bases from J; bases unmatched to any gene: 7. CDR1 is ENHRY, CDR2 SYGVKD, per germline. The CDR3 loop reads CAISENQGGTSGNTIYF. Written as DNA, the CDR3 is TGTGCCATCAGTGAGAACCAGGGGGGAACCTCTGGAAACACCATATATTTT.

This chain links TRBV4-1 with TRBJ2-3; TRBD2 aligns across 9 bases. The CDR3 covers 16 residues. V gave up 8 bases and J gave up 5 bases; unmatched junction bases: 14. CDR1 and CDR2 (germline): MGHRA, YSYEKL. The CDR3 nucleotides are TGCGCCAGCTCTCTCCGAGGTAGCGGGAGTGGAGATACGCAGTATTTT. This sequence encodes CASSLRGSGSGDTQYF.

The genes are TRBV6-5 and TRBJ2-5; TRBD1 aligns across 7 bases. CDR1 is MNHEY, CDR2 SVGAGI, per germline. Unmatched junction bases numbered 8, after V lost 2 bases and J lost 5 bases. This CDR3 is 15 amino acids long. CDR3 amino acids: CASSYVQGVKETQYF. CDR3 nucleotides: TGTGCCAGCAGTTACGTGCAGGGGGTCAAGGAGACCCAGTACTTC.

This clone was observed a single time. The chain recombines TRBV24-1 with TRBJ1-2, with D hard to call. Germline CDR1 and CDR2: KGHDR and SFDVKD. V was cut by 6 bases and J by 1 base, with 8 bases left in between. This CDR3 comprises 13 residues. CDR3 sequence reads: CATSNGVNYGYTF. CDR3 nucleotide sequence: TGTGCCACCAGTAACGGGGTTAACTATGGCTACACCTTC.

The gene calls are TRBV4-3 and TRBJ1-1; 10 bases line up with TRBD1. The CDR3 is 15 amino acids. V was pared by 0 bases and J by 4 bases, with 2 bases of the junction left unmatched. The germline gives CDR1 LGHNA, CDR2 YSLEER. This CDR3 reads CASSQDWTGGTEAFF. CDR3 nucleotides: TGCGCCAGCAGCCAAGATTGGACAGGGGGCACTGAAGCTTTCTTT.

This clone was observed a single time. This rearrangement joins TRBV5-6 to TRBJ1-3; possibly TRBD1 for D (6 bases). Trimming took 0 bases from V and 4 from J, leaving 11 bases between them. The CDR3 totals 15 residues. CDR1 and CDR2 (germline): SGHDT, YYEEEE. CDR3 region: CASSLASGDGNTIYF. The CDR3 DNA is TGTGCCAGCAGCTTGGCCTCAGGGGACGGAAACACCATATATTTT.

The chain links TRBV11-2 to TRBJ1-1; D gene uncertain. Germline V gives CDR1 SGHAT, CDR2 FQNNGV. V was cut by 2 bases and J by 1 base, with 5 bases left in between. This CDR3 comprises 13 residues. CDR3 nucleotide sequence: TGTGCCAGCAGCTTATATTCGAACACTGAAGCTTTCTTT. Encoded protein: CASSLYSNTEAFF.

This chain connects TRBV7-2 to TRBJ1-3; 8 nucleotides agree with TRBD1. This CDR3 has 14 residues. From germline, CDR1 is SGHTA and CDR2 FQGNSA. The junction had 9 bases not matched to a gene; V was cut back by 4 bases and J by 10 bases. The CDR3 region is CASSYTGGSGTIYF. CDR3 DNA: TGTGCCAGCAGCTATACAGGGGGGTCGGGTACCATATATTTT.

The V call is TRBV6-2 or TRBV6-3, the J call TRBJ2-7, with TRBD2 identical over 12 bases. The CDR3 is made up of 15 amino acids. V shed 6 bases and J 0 bases; nucleotides not matched to a gene: 3. Per germline, CDR1 MNHEY and CDR2 SVGEGT. CDR3 bases: TGTGCCAGCAGCACGACTAGCGGGAGCTCCTACGAGCAGTACTTC. Translated, it gives CASSTTSGSSYEQYF.